A single TCR beta chain is shown here with its context. The sample holds other DNA sequences that translate to the same CDR3. This sample was taken from a study of cytomegalovirus exposure and HLA in healthy donors. This CDR3 region has 15 residues. CDR1 and CDR2 from the germline V gene are SGDLS and YYNGEE. The J segment lost 4 bases and the V segment lost 3 bases, leaving 4 bases of the junction unmatched. 60 Vbeta and 13 Jbeta primers were used in PCR. The assay was immunoSEQ multiplex PCR, and TCRdb's table has in-frame clones only and misses some. The data hold 150,000 to 200,000 clones, with 84% observed a single time.

This sequence was found in a boy between 10 and 17 years old in good health and CMV-seronegative. This rearrangement joins TRBV9 to TRBJ1-5; the match to TRBD1 covers 10 bases. The sample taken for sequencing was PBMCs. CDR3 DNA sequence: TGTGCCAGCAGCGGGACAGGGGGTGGAAATCAGCCCCAGCATTTT. Amino acids: CASSGTGGGNQPQHF.